This record looks at one T cell receptor (beta chain) sequence and its context. The antigen it recognizes is unknown. Base quality data are lacking; no much larger clone is found one base away. Interpreted using the paper, the time point label stands for: baseline before first vaccination. Vaccinee samples came from UK trials COV001 and COV002, including a single-blind randomized controlled phase 2/3 trial of AZD1222 (ChAdOx1 nCoV-19) in healthy adults. Trial participant PBMC samples were collected at day 0 and day 28 after the second dose for TCRbeta chain sequencing. This record belongs to a study of T cell responses to AZD1222 COVID-19 vaccine (dated by TCRdb to about 2021). In the study overall: AZD1222 recipients whose second dose came at about 4 weeks and those whose second dose came at about 12 weeks were combined into one group, since spike-specific TCR depth and breadth did not differ between the two schedules. TCR sequencing was performed for about 250 trial participants, of whom 200 to 210 were given two doses of AZD1222 and around 25 were given two doses of MenACWY control vaccine. Trial participants were enrolled by age into subgroups of 18-55, 56-69 and 70-plus years, and roughly 150, 30 and 60 TCR-sequenced participants, respectively, were included in these subgroups.

Beyond this particular receptor, the publication reports: The 56-69-year group was small, and its depth increase did not reach significance, likely because of low power. Spike-specific TCR breadth and depth rose significantly after two AZD1222 doses compared with day 0 and with MenACWY recipients. Because no day 14 peak-response samples were available, repertoires were characterized only after the peak T cell response. Conclusions about previously exposed vaccinees are limited, since just five or six AZD1222 recipients were seropositive for SARS-CoV-2 at baseline. Nearly half of unique spike-specific TCRs reportedly recognized epitopes outside regions mutated in the B.1.351 and B.1.1.7 variants. CD4 TCRs associated with the vaccine covered the entire spike protein, and the dominant responses were in regions 160-218 and 743-854. Participants were mostly white British, with more females than males. The authors suggested clonal diversity may have been underestimated.

The CDR3 regions of human TCRbeta chains were analyzed by immunosequencing. In the authors' own workflow: Repertoire TCRs were matched against a reference library of SARS-CoV-2-specific TCRs generated with the MIRA antigen-specificity platform. Breadth meant the fraction of unique TCRs that were SARS-CoV-2-associated, whereas depth meant the fraction of total T cells that were SARS-CoV-2-associated. Using the MIRA data, every spike-specific TCR was mapped to the spike region that the TCR reacted to and assigned to either a CD4 or a CD8 class. Log10-transformed breadth and depth values were compared by one-way ANOVA with Sidak's multiple comparisons tests. TCRdb carries this immuneACCESS record with in-frame sequences only. Its versions omit some clonotypes, under half of them owing to an unresolved V gene in the studies checked, with the rest unexplained. Clonal size and the V and J genes are those of that table, whereas D and trimming came from the DNA. The sample table contains 110,000 to 150,000 clones; only one count was recorded for about 93% of them. The leading ten clones occupy roughly 9.1% of the sample.

The CDR3 goes from the cysteine to the phenylalanine over 18 residues. Only CDR3 DNA remains: 54 bases, in frame from the first base. Compared with germline, V lacks 3 bases and J lacks 2 bases; bases without a gene match: 12. CDR1 and CDR2, looked up from the germline V gene, are ENHRY and SYGVKD. This sequence was found in an adult in good health. This specimen was peripheral blood, taken on day 0 of AZD1222 vaccination. Recombination linked TRBV10-3 to TRBJ1-3, and 8 junctional nucleotides match TRBD1. In nucleotides, the sequence is TGTGCCATCAGTGACCCAAGACGACAGGGGAAGGCTGGAAACACCATATATTTT. It codes for CAISDPRRQGKAGNTIYF.